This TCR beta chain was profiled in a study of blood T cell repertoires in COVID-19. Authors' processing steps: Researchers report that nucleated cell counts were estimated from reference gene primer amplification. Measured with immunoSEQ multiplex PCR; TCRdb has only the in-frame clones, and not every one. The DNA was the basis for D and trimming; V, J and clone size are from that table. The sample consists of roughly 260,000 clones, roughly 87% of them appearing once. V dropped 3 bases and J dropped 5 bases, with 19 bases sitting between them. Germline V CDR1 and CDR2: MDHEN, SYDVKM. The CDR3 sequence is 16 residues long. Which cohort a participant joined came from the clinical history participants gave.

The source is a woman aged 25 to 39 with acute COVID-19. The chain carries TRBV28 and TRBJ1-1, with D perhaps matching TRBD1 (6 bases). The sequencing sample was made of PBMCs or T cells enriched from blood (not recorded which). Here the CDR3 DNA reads TGTGCCAGCAGTTTGAGGTGGGGGGGCCAAAGGACTGAAGCTTTCTTT. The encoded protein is CASSLRWGGQRTEAFF.